The source of this TCR beta chain is a study of shared clonotypes between healthy human individuals (dated by TCRdb to the early 2020s). Notes on the research overall: The cohort comprised a couple of women and a few men aged 18 to 49 years. Leukapheresis yielded between about 0.85 and 10 billion PBMCs per donor. For each donor, CD4 naive and CD4 memory were each run on three plates, CD8 naive on two plates, and CD8 memory on one plate. Libraries were prepared and TCR repertoires were sequenced by different laboratories using diverse techniques, in order to increase sequencing depth and limit assay-specific biases. The study deeply sequenced blood TCR repertoires of five healthy adults to estimate repertoire size and the extent of clonotype sharing between individuals.

Regarding this clone: There is no known antigen for this receptor. Nothing much larger sits one base from this clone, and base qualities are not available.

Using the deep immunoSEQ assay, multiplex PCR amplified TCR CDR3 regions from genomic DNA. Extracted genomic DNA from each cell subset was distributed evenly across all wells of several immunoSEQ 96-well plates, and each plate was treated as a replicate. For sorted subsets, approximately 210 ng of genomic DNA, equivalent to 25,000 to 35,000 T cell genomes, went into each replicate PCR. The purified libraries were quantified using a Qubit 3.0 fluorometer, sized with a Bioanalyzer 2100, and then quantified again using the KAPA Library Quantification kit. Each immunoSEQ 96-well plate was sequenced on its own single-read 150-cycle Illumina NextSeq 550 flow cell. As for the authors' bioinformatics: Because only junctional sequences without quality scores were contained in the immunoSEQ output, filtering matching that applied to full-length reads could not be performed. Sequences were annotated with PyIR, a Python wrapper for IgBLAST v1.9, and V/J genes and CDR3 were assigned using IMGT germline references. Reads with weak V/J assignments (E-value above 1e-6), missing CDR3, stop codons, out-of-frame junctions, or ambiguous translated residues were removed. V3J clonotypes were defined as sequences sharing the same inferred V gene, J gene, and CDR3 amino acid sequence. To compute the percentage overlap between repertoires, the number of shared unique clonotypes was divided by the size of the smaller repertoire. RTK rarefaction, the Chao1 estimator, and Recon v2.1 estimates of unobserved clonotypes were used to assess repertoire richness. Generation probabilities for all TCRbeta clonotypes obtained by the gDNA method from a handful of donors were computed using OLGA. Sourced from immuneACCESS, this table was stored by TCRdb with only in-frame sequences that have V and J called. A share of the clones is absent; for the studies checked, an unresolved V gene accounts for under half, and the remainder has no known explanation. The V and J calls and clone size were taken over from that table, and D and trimming were inferred from the DNA. The sample table holds 200,000 to 250,000 clones, of which about 69% were seen once. Of the sample, more than 9.5% is held by the ten largest clones.

The donors were healthy, HIV-negative adults who had no recently reported acute infections or vaccinations. Every donor was a Caucasian adult living in Nashville, Tennessee, USA. CD4+ T cells were enriched through magnetic negative selection, after which naive cells were positively selected on CD45RA and the remaining negative fraction served as the memory subset. Blood was collected by leukapheresis, and PBMCs were isolated by Ficoll-Histopaque density gradient centrifugation and then cryopreserved in liquid nitrogen vapor phase. Analytical flow cytometry was used to check the purity and quantity of every magnetically sorted T cell population. Genomic DNA was isolated from each sorted fraction and quantified by UV absorbance on a Nanodrop 2000c. The germline ends are 11 bases apart after V is trimmed by 2 bases and J by 3 bases. The germline V gene (reference sequence) specifies MNHNY as CDR1 and SVGAGI as CDR2. From cysteine to phenylalanine, the CDR3 is 14 amino acids long. Of the read, only the CDR3 DNA is kept; its 42 bases are in frame from base 1.

Results the study describes overall, beyond this receptor: Because the study included a small number of donors, the genetic and exposure-history diversity represented was limited. Clonotypes shared by all four sorted-subset donors showed higher generation probabilities than non-shared clonotypes. Rarefaction of sorted-subset datasets indicated incomplete sequencing despite the large sequencing depth. Naive subsets generally had larger estimated clonotype richness than memory subsets did. Only blood was sampled, and tissue TCR repertoires likely differ from those in blood. Across a few donors, approximately 5% of naive CD4, 3.5% of naive CD8, about 2.3% of memory CD4, and about 0.4% of memory CD8 clonotypes were shared. Pairwise subsampling led to the expectation that sequencing depth would affect the degree of clonotype sharing among donors.

The receptor's source is a man between 25 and 39 years old in good health. Sequencing input: memory CD4+ T cells sorted from blood. Per the publication, the cell subset or site label means: CD45RA-negative fraction. The chain is made from TRBV6-6 and TRBJ2-7, with the D assignment possibly TRBD1 or TRBD2, given 5 matching bases for each. The bases read TGTGCCAGCAGTTACACGGGACCAAGCTACGAGCAGTACTTC. This gives the protein CASSYTGPSYEQYF.